This is a list of T cell receptor beta chains from one sample in a study of shared clonotypes between healthy human individuals. Clones were sequenced by immunoSEQ multiplex PCR, and TCRdb holds only the in-frame ones, with some missing. The table shows some 2 million clones, with 85% to 95% occurring only once. Sequencing used naive CD4+ T cells sorted from blood. These receptors were collected from a man between 18 and 29 years old in good health. Each CDR3 is given with its conserved first and last residue. A D gene is named only where the DNA matches it firmly. Clone size is shown for a subset of rows, as once, few, many or a class of expanded clone.

NA	TRBV6-1	NA	TRBJ1-2	13	TGTGCCGGGACGGAGGATTCGCGCTATGGCTACACCTTC	CAGTEDSRYGYTF
TRBD1	TRBV7-9	NA	TRBJ1-3	17	TGTGCCAGCAGCCTATACTTGGACAGGGGCTCTGGAAACACCATATATTTT	CASSLYLDRGSGNTIYF
NA	TRBV18	NA	TRBJ2-5	15	TGTGCCAGCTCACCCGGGACCGGCCTCCAAGAGACCCAGTACTTC	CASSPGTGLQETQYF
NA	TRBV2	NA	TRBJ1-1	13	TGTGCCACAACCTTGGGACCTCGGACTGAAGCTTTCTTT	CATTLGPRTEAFF
NA	TRBV30	NA	TRBJ2-7	14	TGTGCCTGGAGTGTCGGGACTGTATTGTACGAGCAGTACTTC	CAWSVGTVLYEQYF
NA	TRBV14	NA	TRBJ2-5	15	TGTGCCAGCAGCCAAGAGGAGACAGACCAAGAGACCCAGTACTTC	CASSQEETDQETQYF
NA	TRBV12-5	NA	TRBJ1-3	16	TGTGCTAGTGGTTTGGTGGGTTTCGTCTCTGGAAACACCATATATTTT	CASGLVGFVSGNTIYF
NA	TRBV11-2	once	TRBJ1-1	14	TGTGCCAGCAGCTCACAGCCTAGAGGAACTGAAGCTTTCTTT	CASSSQPRGTEAFF
NA	TRBV18	once	TRBJ2-7	14	TGTGCCAGCTCACCACTGAGGGTTTCCTACGAGCAGTACTTC	CASSPLRVSYEQYF
NA	TRBV2	once	TRBJ2-3	13	TGTGCCAGCAGTGAAGATATGTCTAGCTCGCAGTATTTT	CASSEDMSSSQYF
NA	TRBV7-2	NA	TRBJ2-7	13	TGTGCCAGTGGAGGGGGAAGCTCCTACGAGCAGTACTTC	CASGGGSSYEQYF
NA	TRBV21-1	once	TRBJ2-3	15	TGTGCCAGCAGCAAGGCGACAGGGACGTCAGATACGCAGTATTTT	CASSKATGTSDTQYF
TRBD2	TRBV4-2	NA	TRBJ2-2	17	TGTGCCAGCAGCCAAGATACGGCGGGGGGCCGGGACGGGGAGCTGTTTTTT	CASSQDTAGGRDGELFF
TRBD2	TRBV9	NA	TRBJ2-7	14	TGTGCCAGCAGCGTAACTAGCGGGACCTACGAGCAGTACTTC	CASSVTSGTYEQYF
NA	TRBV18	NA	TRBJ1-2	18	TGTGCCAGCTCAATATCGGCAGTGCGAGTTTTTACTATGATGGGCTACACCTTC	CASSISAVRVFTMMGYTF
TRBD2	TRBV4-1	NA	TRBJ2-4	18	TGCGCCAGCAGCCCGGGACTAGCGGGAGGGGAAGCCAAAAACATTCAGTACTTC	CASSPGLAGGEAKNIQYF
NA	TRBV10-3	once	TRBJ1-5	10	TGTGCCAACCGGAATCAGCCCCAGCATTTT	CANRNQPQHF
TRBD1	TRBV27	NA	TRBJ1-5	16	TGTGCCAGCAAATCCCGGGACAGGGGGGGAGTTCAGCCCCAGCATTTT	CASKSRDRGGVQPQHF
NA	TRBV10-2	NA	TRBJ2-7	15	TGCGCCAGCAGTGAGTCTATGGGGCGCATCTACGAGCAGTACTTC	CASSESMGRIYEQYF
TRBD2	TRBV11-2	NA	TRBJ2-5	17	TGTGCCAGCACCCTCCCCGGACTAGCGGGGGGGCTGGAGACCCAGTACTTC	CASTLPGLAGGLETQYF
TRBD2	TRBV30	NA	TRBJ2-1	16	TGTGCCTGGAGTTATGGCGGGAGTCACGTACAATATGAGCAGTTCTTC	CAWSYGGSHVQYEQFF
TRBD2	TRBV7-2	NA	TRBJ2-5	15	TGTGCCAGCAGCGGATGGGGGGGAGTCCAAGAGACCCAGTACTTC	CASSGWGGVQETQYF
NA	TRBV6-5	few	TRBJ1-2	14	TGTGCCAGCAGTTACTCGTTCTCGGACTATGGCTACACCTTC	CASSYSFSDYGYTF
NA	TRBV19	NA	TRBJ1-1	14	TGTGCCAGTAGTATAGTGTCCCAGGGCCCTGAAGCTTTCTTT	CASSIVSQGPEAFF
TRBD1	TRBV28	NA	TRBJ1-6	14	TGTGCCAGCAGTGTCCGGACAGGGTATTCACCCCTCCACTTT	CASSVRTGYSPLHF
NA	TRBV27	NA	TRBJ1-2	13	TGTGCCAGCAGCTCCGACGGTTATTATGGCTACACCTTC	CASSSDGYYGYTF
NA	TRBV10-3	once	TRBJ2-5	12	TGTGCCATCTCGCCGGGAGAGGAGACCCAGTACTTC	CAISPGEETQYF
NA	TRBV19	NA	TRBJ2-5	14	TGTGCCAGTAGTATCATTGGGGAAGGGGAGACCCAGTACTTC	CASSIIGEGETQYF
TRBD1	TRBV7-2	NA	TRBJ2-5	15	TGTGCCAGCAGCTTAGACGGGACAGGGGAAGAGACCCAGTACTTC	CASSLDGTGEETQYF
NA	TRBV4-3	NA	TRBJ1-3	14	TGCGCCAGCAGCCAAGATCGAAGGGGAAACACCATATATTTT	CASSQDRRGNTIYF
TRBD2	TRBV4-1	NA	TRBJ2-7	16	TGCGCCAGCAGCCATAATCTAGCGGGAGGATCCTACGAGCAGTACTTC	CASSHNLAGGSYEQYF
TRBD1	TRBV5-1	NA	TRBJ2-7	14	TGCGCCAGCAGCCCCGGACAGGTTACCTACGAGCAGTACTTC	CASSPGQVTYEQYF
NA	TRBV27	NA	TRBJ2-7	14	TGTGCCAGCAGCCCTAGGACAGCCTCCTACGAGCAGTACTTC	CASSPRTASYEQYF
TRBD2	TRBV10-3	NA	TRBJ2-7	15	TGTGCCATCAGCCCTATTAGCGGGAGCTTGGACGAGCAGTACTTC	CAISPISGSLDEQYF
TRBD2	TRBV25-1	NA	TRBJ2-7	13	TGTGCCAGCACCCGGGGAGGGACCTACGAGCAGTACTTC	CASTRGGTYEQYF
NA	TRBV5-6	NA	TRBJ1-2	15	TGTGCCAGCACCGGGATTGGGGAGAACGAGGGTGGCTACACCTTC	CASTGIGENEGGYTF
TRBD2	TRBV10-2	once	TRBJ2-5	15	TGCGCCAGCAGTAGCCCGGGACTAGCAGGCGAGACCCAGTACTTC	CASSSPGLAGETQYF
TRBD2	TRBV27	NA	TRBJ2-1	17	TGTGCCAGCAGAACCAACTACGGGGGGGCCTCCTACAATGAGCAGTTCTTC	CASRTNYGGASYNEQFF
NA	TRBV2	NA	TRBJ1-2	13	TGTGCCAGCATCCCACCAACCTTCGGCGGCTACACCTTC	CASIPPTFGGYTF
NA	TRBV6-1	NA	TRBJ2-3	13	TGTGCCAGCAGTGAAGCTGAGAGGACTCGCCTGTATTTT	CASSEAERTRLYF
NA	TRBV7-3	NA	TRBJ2-2	14	TGTGCCAGCAAATTTGGGTCGAACACCGGGGAGCTGTTTTTT	CASKFGSNTGELFF
NA	TRBV11-2	NA	TRBJ1-4	15	TGTGCCAGCAGCCCCCCAAGAACAACTAATGAAAAACTGTTTTTT	CASSPPRTTNEKLFF
NA	TRBV5-1	NA	TRBJ1-1	15	TGCGCCAGCAGCTTGGAATCCGGGGCGAACACTGAAGCTTTCTTT	CASSLESGANTEAFF
NA	TRBV5-6	NA	TRBJ2-7	14	TGTGCCAGCAGCTTGAGGTTGGGGAACTACGAGCAGTACTTC	CASSLRLGNYEQYF
TRBD1	TRBV19	NA	TRBJ1-5	16	TGTGCCAGTAGTGTGGACAGGGGAGGCAGCAATCAGCCCCAGCATTTT	CASSVDRGGSNQPQHF
TRBD2	TRBV9	NA	TRBJ2-7	14	TGTGCCAGCAGCGTGCGGGAGGCAACTTACGAGCAGTACTTC	CASSVREATYEQYF
NA	TRBV6-1	NA	TRBJ2-1	15	TGTGCCAGCAGTGAAGGCGGAAGCTCCTACAATGAGCAGTTCTTC	CASSEGGSSYNEQFF
NA	TRBV4-1	once	TRBJ1-4	14	TGCGCCAGCAGCCAGCCCGGGACTTATGAAAAACTGTTTTTT	CASSQPGTYEKLFF
NA	TRBV4-1	NA	TRBJ2-5	13	TGCGCCAGCAGCCAAGCATACCGAGAGACCCAGTACTTC	CASSQAYRETQYF
TRBD1	TRBV30	NA	TRBJ1-1	15	TGTGCCTGGACCGGGACAGGGACTATTTACACTGAAGCTTTCTTT	CAWTGTGTIYTEAFF
NA	TRBV27	NA	TRBJ1-6	14	TGTGCCAGCAGTTTTTACGGAGCGGATTCACCCCTCCACTTT	CASSFYGADSPLHF
NA	TRBV18	once	TRBJ2-2	11	TGTGCCAGCCATTCGACCGGGGAGCTGTTTTTT	CASHSTGELFF
TRBD1	TRBV7-9	NA	TRBJ2-7	16	TGTGCCAGCAGCCCAACGCCGGGACAGGGGTGGCACGAGCAGTACTTC	CASSPTPGQGWHEQYF